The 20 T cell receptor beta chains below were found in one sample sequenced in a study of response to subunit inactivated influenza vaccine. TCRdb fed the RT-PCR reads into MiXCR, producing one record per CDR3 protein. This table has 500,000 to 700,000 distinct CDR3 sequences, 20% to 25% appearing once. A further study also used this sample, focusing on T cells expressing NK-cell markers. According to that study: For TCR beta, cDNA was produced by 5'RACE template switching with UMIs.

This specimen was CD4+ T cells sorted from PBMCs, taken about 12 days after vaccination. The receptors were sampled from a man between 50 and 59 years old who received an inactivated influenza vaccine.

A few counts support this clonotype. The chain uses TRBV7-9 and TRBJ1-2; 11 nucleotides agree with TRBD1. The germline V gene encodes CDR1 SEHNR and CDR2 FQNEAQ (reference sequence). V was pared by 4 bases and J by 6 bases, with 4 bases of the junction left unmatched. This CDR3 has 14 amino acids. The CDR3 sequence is CASSWTGQGDGYTF. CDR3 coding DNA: TGTGCCAGCAGCTGGACGGGACAGGGGGATGGCTACACCTTC.

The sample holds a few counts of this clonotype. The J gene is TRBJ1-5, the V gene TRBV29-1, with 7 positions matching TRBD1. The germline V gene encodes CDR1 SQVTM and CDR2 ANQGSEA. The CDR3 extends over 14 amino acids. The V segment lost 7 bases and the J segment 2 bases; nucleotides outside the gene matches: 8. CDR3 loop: CSASTGTGNQPQHF. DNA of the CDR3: TGCAGCGCCTCTACAGGGACAGGCAATCAGCCCCAGCATTTT.

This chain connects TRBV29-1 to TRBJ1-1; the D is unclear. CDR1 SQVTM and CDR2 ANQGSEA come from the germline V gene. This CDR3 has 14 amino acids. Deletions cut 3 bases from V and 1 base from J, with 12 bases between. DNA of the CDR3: TGCAGCGTTGATTTGGGGTCGACGAACACTGAAGCTTTCTTT. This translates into CSVDLGSTNTEAFF.

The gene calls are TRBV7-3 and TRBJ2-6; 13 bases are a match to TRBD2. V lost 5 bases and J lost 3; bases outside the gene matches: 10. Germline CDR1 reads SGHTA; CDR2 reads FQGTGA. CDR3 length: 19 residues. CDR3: CASSPGLAGVINGANVLTF. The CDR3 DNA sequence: TGTGCCAGCAGCCCCGGACTAGCGGGAGTAATTAATGGGGCCAACGTCCTGACTTTC.

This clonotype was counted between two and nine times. CDR3 residues: CAISESGLAVTDTQYF. CDR3 bases: TGTGCCATCAGTGAGTCAGGCCTAGCGGTAACAGATACGCAGTATTTT. V is TRBV10-3 and J is TRBJ2-3, with 7 bases that match TRBD2. The CDR3 has 16 amino acids. The germline gives CDR1 ENHRY, CDR2 SYGVKD. Trimming removed 0 bases from V and 3 bases from J; junction bases left unmatched: 6.

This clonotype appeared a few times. The CDR3 region is CATSGQLAWEQFF. The DNA for the CDR3 is TGTGCCACCAGTGGGCAACTAGCGTGGGAGCAGTTCTTC. This sequence joins TRBV24-1 and TRBJ2-1, with 7 nucleotides matching TRBD2. V gave up 5 bases and J gave up 10 bases; unmatched junction bases: 7. The CDR3 contains 13 residues. The germline gives CDR1 KGHDR, CDR2 SFDVKD.

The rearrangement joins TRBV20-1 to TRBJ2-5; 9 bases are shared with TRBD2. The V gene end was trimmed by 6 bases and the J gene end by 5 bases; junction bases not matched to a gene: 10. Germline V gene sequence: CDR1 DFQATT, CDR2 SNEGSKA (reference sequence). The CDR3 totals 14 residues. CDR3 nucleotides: TGCAGTGCCCCAGAAGCGGGAGGAGAGGAGACCCAGTACTTC. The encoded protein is CSAPEAGGEETQYF.

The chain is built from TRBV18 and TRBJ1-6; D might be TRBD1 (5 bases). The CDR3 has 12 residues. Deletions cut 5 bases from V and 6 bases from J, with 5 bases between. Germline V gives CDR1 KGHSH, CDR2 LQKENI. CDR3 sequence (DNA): TGTGCCAGCTCAGACAGTAATTCACCCCTCCACTTT. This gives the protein CASSDSNSPLHF.

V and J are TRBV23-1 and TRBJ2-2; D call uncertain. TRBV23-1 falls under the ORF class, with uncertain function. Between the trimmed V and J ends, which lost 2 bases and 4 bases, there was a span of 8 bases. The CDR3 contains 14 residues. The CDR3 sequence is CASSQRVLTGELFF. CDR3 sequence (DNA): TGCGCCAGCAGTCAAAGAGTCCTCACCGGGGAGCTGTTTTTT.

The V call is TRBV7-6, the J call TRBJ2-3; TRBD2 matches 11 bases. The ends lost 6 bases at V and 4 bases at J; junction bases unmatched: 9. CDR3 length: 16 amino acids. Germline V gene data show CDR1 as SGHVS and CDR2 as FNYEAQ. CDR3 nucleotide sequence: TGTGCCAGCAGTACCGGGACTAGCGGAGTCGCAGATACGCAGTATTTT. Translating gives CASSTGTSGVADTQYF.

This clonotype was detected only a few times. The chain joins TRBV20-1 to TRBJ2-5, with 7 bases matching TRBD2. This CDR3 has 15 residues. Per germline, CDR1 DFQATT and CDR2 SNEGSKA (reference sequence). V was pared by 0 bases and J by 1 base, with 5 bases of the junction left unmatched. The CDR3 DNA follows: TGCAGTGCTAGAGATTGGCTAGCGGTCCAAGAGACCCAGTACTTC. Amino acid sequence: CSARDWLAVQETQYF.

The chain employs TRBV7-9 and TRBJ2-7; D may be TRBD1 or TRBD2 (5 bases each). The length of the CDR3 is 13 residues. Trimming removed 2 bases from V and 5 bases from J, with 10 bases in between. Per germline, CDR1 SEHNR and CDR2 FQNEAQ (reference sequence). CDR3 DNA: TGTGCCAGCAGCTTATACTTGGGGGACGAGCAGTACTTC. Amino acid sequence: CASSLYLGDEQYF.

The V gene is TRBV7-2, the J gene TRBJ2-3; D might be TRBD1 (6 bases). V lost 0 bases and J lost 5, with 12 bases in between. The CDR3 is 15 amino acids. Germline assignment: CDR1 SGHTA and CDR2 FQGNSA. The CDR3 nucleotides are TGTGCCAGCAGCTTAGCGTGGGGACAAGGAGATACGCAGTATTTT. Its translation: CASSLAWGQGDTQYF.

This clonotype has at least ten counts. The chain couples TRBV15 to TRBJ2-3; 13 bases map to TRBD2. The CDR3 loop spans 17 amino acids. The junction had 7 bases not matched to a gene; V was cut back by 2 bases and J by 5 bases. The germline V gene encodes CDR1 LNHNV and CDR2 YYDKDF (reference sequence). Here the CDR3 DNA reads TGTGCCACCAGCAGACCACGGACTAGCGGGAGCTTAGATACGCAGTATTTT. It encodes CATSRPRTSGSLDTQYF.

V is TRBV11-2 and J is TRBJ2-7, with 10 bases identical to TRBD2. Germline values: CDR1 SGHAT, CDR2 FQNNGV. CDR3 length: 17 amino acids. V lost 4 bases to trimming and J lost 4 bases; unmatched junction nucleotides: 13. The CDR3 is CASSSPIGLAGAYEQYF. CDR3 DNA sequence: TGTGCCAGCAGCTCACCTATCGGGCTAGCGGGAGCGTACGAGCAGTACTTC.

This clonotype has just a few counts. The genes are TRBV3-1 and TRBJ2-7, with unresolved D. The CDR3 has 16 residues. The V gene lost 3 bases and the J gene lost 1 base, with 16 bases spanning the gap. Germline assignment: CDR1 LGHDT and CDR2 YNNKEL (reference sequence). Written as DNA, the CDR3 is TGTGCCAGCAGCCACTCCCCTGCGAGTGCATCCTACGAGCAGTACTTC. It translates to CASSHSPASASYEQYF.

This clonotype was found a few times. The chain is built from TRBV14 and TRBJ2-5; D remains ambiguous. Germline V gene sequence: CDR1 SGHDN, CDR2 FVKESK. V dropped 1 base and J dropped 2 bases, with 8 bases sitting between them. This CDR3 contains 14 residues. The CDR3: CASSQVGLQETQYF. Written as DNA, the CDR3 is TGTGCCAGCAGCCAAGTTGGCCTACAAGAGACCCAGTACTTC.

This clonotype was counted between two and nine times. The CDR3 is CSASRVRQGFGEQYF. As DNA, the CDR3 is TGCAGTGCTAGTAGGGTAAGACAGGGCTTCGGGGAGCAGTACTTC. The rearrangement joins TRBV20-1 to TRBJ2-7; 7 bases match TRBD1. Trimming took 3 bases from V and 7 from J; bases not matched to a gene: 15. Germline V gene sequence: CDR1 DFQATT, CDR2 SNEGSKA (reference sequence). This CDR3 region has 15 residues.

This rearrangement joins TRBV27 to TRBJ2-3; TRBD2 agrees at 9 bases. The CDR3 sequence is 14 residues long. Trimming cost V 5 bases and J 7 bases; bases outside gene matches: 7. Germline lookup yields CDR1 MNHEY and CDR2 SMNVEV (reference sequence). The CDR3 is CASSVVAGVNTQYF. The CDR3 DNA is TGTGCCAGCAGTGTGGTAGCGGGAGTCAATACGCAGTATTTT.

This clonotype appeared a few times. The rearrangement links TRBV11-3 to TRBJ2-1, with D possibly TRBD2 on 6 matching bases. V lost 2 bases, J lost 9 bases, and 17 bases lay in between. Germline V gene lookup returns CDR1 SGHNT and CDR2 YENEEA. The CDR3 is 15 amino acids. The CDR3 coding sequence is TGTGCCAGCAGCTTAATCGGGGGTTCAGAAGGTGAGCAGTTCTTC. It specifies CASSLIGGSEGEQFF.